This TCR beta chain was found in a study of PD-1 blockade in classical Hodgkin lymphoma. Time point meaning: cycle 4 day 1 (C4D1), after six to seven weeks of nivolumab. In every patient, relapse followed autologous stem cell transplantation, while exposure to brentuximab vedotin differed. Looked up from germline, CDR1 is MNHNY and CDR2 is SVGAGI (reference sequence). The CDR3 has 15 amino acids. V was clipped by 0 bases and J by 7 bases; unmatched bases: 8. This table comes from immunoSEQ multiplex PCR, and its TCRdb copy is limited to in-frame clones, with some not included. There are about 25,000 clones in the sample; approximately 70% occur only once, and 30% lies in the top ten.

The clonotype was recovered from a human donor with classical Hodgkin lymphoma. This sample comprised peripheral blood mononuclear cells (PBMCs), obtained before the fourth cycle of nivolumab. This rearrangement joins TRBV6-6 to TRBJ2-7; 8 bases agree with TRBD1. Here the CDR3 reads CASSYSWQGAGEQYF. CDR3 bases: TGTGCCAGCAGTTACTCATGGCAGGGGGCAGGGGAGCAGTACTTC.